This record concerns one T cell receptor beta chain sequence. Its antigen remains unknown. This entry comes from a study of vaccination and CD4 T cells after COVID-19. Sequencing of the DNA from cultured CD4+ T cells was carried out with the Oncomine TCR Beta short-read assay. TCRdb re-called the PCR reads through MiXCR, storing one row per CDR3 protein. This sample yields 12,000 or so distinct CDR3 sequences, of which 50% to 70% are seen a single time; 20% to 25% belongs to the top ten. Indicated treatment: approximately 11-day PBMC culture with coronavirus spike peptide pools or control peptides (ViraFEST assay). The CDR3 sequence is 12 residues long. V lost 6 bases and J 7 bases, leaving 10 bases between the germline ends. CDR1 DFQATT and CDR2 SNEGSKA come from the germline V gene (reference sequence).

The receptor was derived from a human donor who had recovered from COVID-19. The chain carries TRBV20-1 and TRBJ1-6; unclear D gene. Sequencing was performed on CD4+ T cells from blood, cultured in vitro. CDR3 amino acids: CSAAYQNSPLHF. The CDR3 DNA reads as TGCAGTGCCGCGTATCAGAATTCACCCCTCCACTTT.